Below are 14 T cell receptor beta chains sequenced from a single sample in a study of OX40 agonist ivuxolimab in advanced cancers. Sequenced by immunoSEQ multiplex PCR; TCRdb stores in-frame clones only, minus some. The sample gives around 19,000 clones, over 65% of which show up once; roughly 26% is in the top ten. Material: CD4+ or CD8+ T cells sorted from blood, obtained in a trial of the OX40 agonist ivuxolimab. The receptors were gathered from an adult with an advanced solid tumor such as melanoma, head and neck, liver or kidney cancer.

The chain carries TRBV6-5 and TRBJ2-1; 8 positions match TRBD2. This CDR3 region has 16 residues. V shed 0 bases, J shed 7 bases, and the junction held 8 bases outside the gene matches. Germline lookup yields CDR1 MNHEY and CDR2 SVGAGI. This CDR3 is CASSYSMSLAGNEQFF. As DNA, the CDR3 is TGTGCCAGCAGTTACTCGATGTCCCTAGCGGGTAATGAGCAGTTCTTC.

The CDR3 bases are TGTGCCAGCAGCTTGAATAGAGAGCAGTACTTC. This sequence encodes CASSLNREQYF. The chain uses TRBV5-8 and TRBJ2-7, with D hard to call. This CDR3 has 11 amino acids. V was clipped by 1 base and J by 7 bases, with 6 bases between them. Germline CDR1 and CDR2: SGHTS and YDEGEE.

The rearrangement uses TRBV4-1 and TRBJ1-6; D is unresolved. CDR1 MGHRA and CDR2 YSYEKL come from the germline V gene. The germline V and J ends were trimmed by 5 bases and 6 bases, with 8 bases remaining between them. The CDR3 spans 13 residues. CDR3 protein: CASSGAFNSPLHF. In DNA form, the CDR3 reads TGCGCCAGCAGCGGAGCTTTTAATTCACCCCTCCACTTT.

The chain carries TRBV6-1 and TRBJ1-2, with 7 positions matching TRBD1. V gave up 0 bases and J gave up 8 bases; unmatched junction bases: 9. The length of the CDR3 is 15 residues. Germline-derived CDR1 and CDR2 are MNHNS and SASEGT. The chain's CDR3 is CASSEALDRFRGYTF. The CDR3 DNA reads as TGTGCCAGCAGTGAAGCGCTGGACAGGTTCAGGGGCTACACCTTC.

The genes are TRBV19 and TRBJ2-7; 8 bases fit TRBD1. This CDR3 region has 15 residues. The V and J ends lost 5 bases and 0 bases, in that order; junction bases with no gene match: 6. The germline V gene has CDR1 LNHDA and CDR2 SQIVND (reference sequence). The CDR3 nucleotides are TGTGCCAGTAGTTCAGGACAGGGCAGCTCCTACGAGCAGTACTTC. It specifies CASSSGQGSSYEQYF.

The chain employs TRBV4-1 and TRBJ2-3; D is perhaps TRBD2 (5 bases). Germline V lookup: CDR1 MGHRA, CDR2 YSYEKL. The CDR3 has 12 amino acids. V lost 4 bases to trimming and J lost 5 bases, with 7 bases between them. The CDR3, as DNA: TGCGCCAGCAGCCCGAGGGAAGATACGCAGTATTTT. Its translation: CASSPREDTQYF.

The chain joins TRBV6-5 to TRBJ1-3, with D uncertain. V dropped 6 bases and J dropped 0 bases, with 9 bases sitting between them. The CDR3 has 14 amino acids. Germline lookup yields CDR1 MNHEY and CDR2 SVGAGI. CDR3 in amino acids: CASSRLYSGNTIYF. In DNA, the CDR3 is TGTGCCAGCAGCAGACTGTACTCTGGAAACACCATATATTTT.

V usage is TRBV2 and J usage is TRBJ1-1, with 7 bases lining up with TRBD1. The CDR3 totals 17 residues. The germline gives CDR1 SNHLY, CDR2 FYNNEI. V trimming: 1 base; J trimming: 7 bases; junction bases outside the gene matches: 15. This CDR3 reads CASSEDRQGMVSHEAFF. The DNA of the CDR3 is TGTGCCAGCAGTGAAGATCGACAGGGTATGGTCTCCCATGAAGCTTTCTTT. Drawing the rest from reference TRBV2 and TRBJ1-1, the complete variable domain is EPEVTQTPSHQVTQMGQEVILRCVPISNHLYFYWYRQILGQKVEFLVSFYNNEISEKSEIFDDQFSVERPDGSNFTLKIRSTKLEDSAMYFCASSEDRQGMVSHEAFFGQGTRLTVV.

This clone came up a few times. V is TRBV7-9 and J is TRBJ1-1; the D is unclear. Germline V gives CDR1 SEHNR, CDR2 FQNEAQ (reference sequence). The CDR3 sequence is 12 residues long. The V end was cut by 5 bases, the J end by 6 bases, with 10 bases between. The CDR3 DNA is TGTGCCAGCAGCGAGTTATCCGCTGAAGCTTTCTTT. Its protein is CASSELSAEAFF.

The chain couples TRBV4-2 to TRBJ2-7; D not resolved. The CDR3 runs 14 residues. V was cut by 4 bases and J by 0 bases, with 10 bases left in between. Germline V lookup: CDR1 LGHNA, CDR2 YNFKEQ. The CDR3 reads CASSPILSSYEQYF. CDR3 nucleotide sequence: TGTGCCAGCAGCCCGATCCTTTCCTCCTACGAGCAGTACTTC.

The rearrangement links TRBV10-2 to TRBJ2-3, with TRBD2 matching 16 bases. From germline, CDR1 is WSHSY and CDR2 SAAADI. V lost 4 bases to trimming and J lost 2 bases; unmatched junction nucleotides: 6. The CDR3 has 18 amino acids. CDR3 coding DNA: TGCGCCAGCAGTGCCGGGACTAGCGGGAGGGAATACACAGATACGCAGTATTTT. Protein sequence: CASSAGTSGREYTDTQYF.

This clone was found a few times. This chain connects TRBV7-8 to TRBJ2-1; tentatively, D is TRBD1 (8 bases). Trimming took off 1 base at V and 4 bases at J, with 17 bases between the two ends. CDR1 is SGHVS, CDR2 FQNEAQ, per germline. The CDR3 is 17 residues long. CDR3 region: CASSLEGGDRKYNEQFF. The CDR3 region has the DNA TGTGCCAGCAGCTTAGAGGGAGGGGACAGGAAATACAATGAGCAGTTCTTC.

In its sample, this clone ranks as medium-sized (0.01 to 0.1%). The CDR3, as DNA: TGTGCCAGTATAAGCCTCGGGACAGGGGTTCCCGGGGAGCTGTTTTTT. Protein product: CASISLGTGVPGELFF. The V call is TRBV19, the J call TRBJ2-2; 10 nucleotides agree with TRBD1. Germline V CDR1 and CDR2: LNHDA, SQIVND (reference sequence). The CDR3 consists of 16 residues. J lost 6 bases, V lost 7 bases, and 11 bases had no gene match.

CDR3 protein: CASSYRFGELFF. The CDR3 DNA reads TGTGCCAGCAGTTACAGGTTCGGGGAGCTGTTTTTT. This chain connects TRBV6-5 to TRBJ2-2; no clear D. V was pared by 2 bases and J by 7 bases, with 5 bases between. CDR3 length: 12 amino acids. Germline-derived CDR1 and CDR2 are MNHEY and SVGAGI.